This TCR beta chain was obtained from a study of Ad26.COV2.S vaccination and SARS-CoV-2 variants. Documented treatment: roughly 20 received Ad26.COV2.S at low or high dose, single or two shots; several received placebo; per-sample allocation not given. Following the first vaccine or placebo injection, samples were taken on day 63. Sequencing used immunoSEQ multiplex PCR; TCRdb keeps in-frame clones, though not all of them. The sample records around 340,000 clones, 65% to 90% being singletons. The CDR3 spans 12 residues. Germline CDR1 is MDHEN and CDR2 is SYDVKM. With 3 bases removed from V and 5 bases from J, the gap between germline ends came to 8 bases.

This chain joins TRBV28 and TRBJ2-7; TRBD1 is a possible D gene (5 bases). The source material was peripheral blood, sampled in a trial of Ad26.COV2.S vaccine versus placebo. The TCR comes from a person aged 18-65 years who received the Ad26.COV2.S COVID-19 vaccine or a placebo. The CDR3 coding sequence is TGTGCCAGCAGTTTCGCAGGGAACGAGCAGTACTTC. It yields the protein CASSFAGNEQYF.